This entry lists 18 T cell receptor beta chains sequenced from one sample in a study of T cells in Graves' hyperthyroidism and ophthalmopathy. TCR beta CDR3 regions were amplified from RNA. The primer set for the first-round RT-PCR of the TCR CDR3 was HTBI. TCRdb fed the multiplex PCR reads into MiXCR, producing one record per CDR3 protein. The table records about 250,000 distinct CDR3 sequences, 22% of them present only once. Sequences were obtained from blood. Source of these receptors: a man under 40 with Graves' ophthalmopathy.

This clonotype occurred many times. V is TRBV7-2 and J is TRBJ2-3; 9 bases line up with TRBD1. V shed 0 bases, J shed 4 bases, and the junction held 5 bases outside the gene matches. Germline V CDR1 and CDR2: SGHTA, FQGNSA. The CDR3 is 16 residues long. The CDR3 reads CASSLAGTGKSDTQYF. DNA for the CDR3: TGTGCCAGCAGCTTAGCGGGGACAGGGAAATCAGATACGCAGTATTTT. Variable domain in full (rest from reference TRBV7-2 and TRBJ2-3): GAGVSQSPSNKVTEKGKDVELRCDPISGHTALYWYRQSLGQGLEFLIYFQGNSAPDKSGLPSDRFSAERTGGSVSTLTIQRTQQEDSAVYLCASSLAGTGKSDTQYFGPGTRLTVL.

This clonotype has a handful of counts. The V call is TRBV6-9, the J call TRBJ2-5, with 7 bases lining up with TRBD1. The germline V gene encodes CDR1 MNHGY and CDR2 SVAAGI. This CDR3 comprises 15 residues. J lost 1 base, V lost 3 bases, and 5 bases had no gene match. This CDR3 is CASSYWQGVQETQYF. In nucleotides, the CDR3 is TGTGCCAGCAGTTACTGGCAGGGGGTCCAAGAGACCCAGTACTTC.

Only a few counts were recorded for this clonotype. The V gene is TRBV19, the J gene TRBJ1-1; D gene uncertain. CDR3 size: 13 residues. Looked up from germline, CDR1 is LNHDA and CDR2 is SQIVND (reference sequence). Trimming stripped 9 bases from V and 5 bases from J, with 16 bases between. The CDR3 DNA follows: TGTGCCAGGGCACCCAGAGAGGCAACTGAAGCTTTCTTT. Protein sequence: CARAPREATEAFF.

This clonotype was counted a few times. The CDR3 DNA sequence: TGTGCCAGTAGTTTCAAAGCTTTCTCCTACGAGCAGTACTTC. Amino acids: CASSFKAFSYEQYF. The V call is TRBV19, the J call TRBJ2-7, with D unresolved. Trimming took 5 bases from V and 0 from J, leaving 11 bases between them. The CDR3 consists of 14 residues. The germline CDR1 and CDR2 sequences are LNHDA and SQIVND (reference sequence).

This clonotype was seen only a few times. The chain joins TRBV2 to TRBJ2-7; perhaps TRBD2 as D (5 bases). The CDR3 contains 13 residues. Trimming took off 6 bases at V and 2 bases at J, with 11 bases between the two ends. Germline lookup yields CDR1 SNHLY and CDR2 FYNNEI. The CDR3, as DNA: TGTGCCAGCAGACGGACGGGAACCTACGAGCAGTACTTC. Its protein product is CASRRTGTYEQYF.

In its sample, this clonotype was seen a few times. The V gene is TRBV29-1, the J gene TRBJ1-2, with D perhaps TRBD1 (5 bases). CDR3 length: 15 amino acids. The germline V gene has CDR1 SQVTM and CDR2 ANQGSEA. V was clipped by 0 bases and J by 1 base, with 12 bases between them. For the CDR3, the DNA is TGCAGCGTTGAAGATCGGGGGTCCGATAACTATGGCTACACCTTC. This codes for CSVEDRGSDNYGYTF.

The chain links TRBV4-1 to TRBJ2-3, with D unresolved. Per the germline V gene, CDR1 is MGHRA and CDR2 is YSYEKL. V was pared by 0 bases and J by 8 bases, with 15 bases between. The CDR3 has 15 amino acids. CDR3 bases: TGCGCCAGCAGCCAAGAAGGTCTGAATCTGGGTACGCAGTATTTT. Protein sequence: CASSQEGLNLGTQYF.

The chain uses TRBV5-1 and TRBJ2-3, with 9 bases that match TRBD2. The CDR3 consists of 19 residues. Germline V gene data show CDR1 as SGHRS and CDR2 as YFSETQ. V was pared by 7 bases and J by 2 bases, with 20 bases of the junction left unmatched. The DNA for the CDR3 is TGCGCCAGCGCGGCGGGAGGGCCTATCCTTACCCAGAACACAGATACGCAGTATTTT. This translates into CASAAGGPILTQNTDTQYF. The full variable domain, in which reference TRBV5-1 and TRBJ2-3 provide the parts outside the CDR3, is KAGVTQTPRYLIKTRGQQVTLSCSPISGHRSVSWYQQTPGQGLQFLFEYFSETQRNKGNFPGRFSGRQFSNSRSEMNVSTLELGDSALYLCASAAGGPILTQNTDTQYFGPGTRLTVL.

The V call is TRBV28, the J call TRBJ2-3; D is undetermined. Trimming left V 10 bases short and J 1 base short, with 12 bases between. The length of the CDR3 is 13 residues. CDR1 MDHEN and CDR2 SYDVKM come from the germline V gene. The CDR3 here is CANKPHGTDTQYF. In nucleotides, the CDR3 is TGTGCCAACAAACCCCACGGCACAGATACGCAGTATTTT.

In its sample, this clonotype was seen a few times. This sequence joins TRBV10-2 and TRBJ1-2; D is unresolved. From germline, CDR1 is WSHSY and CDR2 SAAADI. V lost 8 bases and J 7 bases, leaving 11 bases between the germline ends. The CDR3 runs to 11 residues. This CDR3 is CASGQVAGYTF. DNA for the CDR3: TGCGCCAGCGGTCAGGTGGCTGGCTACACCTTC.

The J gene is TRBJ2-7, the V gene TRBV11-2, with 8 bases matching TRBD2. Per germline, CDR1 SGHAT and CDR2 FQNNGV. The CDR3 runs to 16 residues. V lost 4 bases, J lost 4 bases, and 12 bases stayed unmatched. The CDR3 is CASSSSGSGSMYEQYF. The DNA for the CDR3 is TGTGCCAGCAGCTCCTCGGGCAGCGGGAGTATGTACGAGCAGTACTTC.

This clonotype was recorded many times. CDR3 sequence (DNA): TGTGCCAGCAGCCCAGCAGGGGCAGGCCAAGAGACCCAGTACTTC. Translation gives CASSPAGAGQETQYF. V is TRBV28 and J is TRBJ2-5, with D maybe TRBD1 (6 bases). Germline CDR1 reads MDHEN; CDR2 reads SYDVKM. The V and J ends lost 6 bases and 1 base respectively, with 15 bases between them. The CDR3 runs 15 residues.

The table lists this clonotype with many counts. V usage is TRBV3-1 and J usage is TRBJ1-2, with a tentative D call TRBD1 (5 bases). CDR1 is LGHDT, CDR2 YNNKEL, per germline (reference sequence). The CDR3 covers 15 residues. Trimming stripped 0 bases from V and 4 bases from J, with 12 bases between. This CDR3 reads CASSQDGGWSYGYTF. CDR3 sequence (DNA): TGTGCCAGCAGCCAAGATGGGGGGTGGAGCTATGGCTACACCTTC.

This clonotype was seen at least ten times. The CDR3 loop reads CASEGQGPATNEKLFF. The DNA for the CDR3 is TGTGCCAGCGAGGGGCAGGGACCTGCAACTAATGAAAAACTGTTTTTT. The rearrangement links TRBV28 to TRBJ1-4, with D possibly matching TRBD1 (5 bases). CDR1 and CDR2 (germline): MDHEN, SYDVKM. The CDR3 loop spans 16 amino acids. V shed 8 bases and J shed 0 bases, with 16 bases lying between them.

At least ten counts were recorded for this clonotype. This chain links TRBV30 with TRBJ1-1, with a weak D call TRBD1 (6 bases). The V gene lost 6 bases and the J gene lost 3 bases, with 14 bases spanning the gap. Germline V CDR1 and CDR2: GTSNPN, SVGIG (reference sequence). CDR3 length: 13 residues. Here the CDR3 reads CACRDTHHTEAFF. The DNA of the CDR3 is TGTGCCTGCCGGGACACCCACCACACTGAAGCTTTCTTT.

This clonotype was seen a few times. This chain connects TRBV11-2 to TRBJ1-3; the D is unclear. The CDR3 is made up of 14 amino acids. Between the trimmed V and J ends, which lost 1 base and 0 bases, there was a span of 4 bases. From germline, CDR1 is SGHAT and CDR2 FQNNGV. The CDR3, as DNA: TGTGCCAGCAGCTTAGTGGTCTCTGGAAACACCATATATTTT. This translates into CASSLVVSGNTIYF.

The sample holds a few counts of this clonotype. CDR3 sequence: CSARSAGSGSSNEQFF. CDR3 DNA: TGCAGTGCTAGATCCGCCGGTAGCGGGAGCTCGAATGAGCAGTTCTTC. The chain uses TRBV20-1 and TRBJ2-1; 9 bases agree with TRBD2. The CDR3 spans 16 residues. With 2 bases clipped from V and 7 bases from J, the junction kept 12 bases outside the gene matches. CDR1 is DFQATT and CDR2 is SNEGSKA in the germline V gene (reference sequence).

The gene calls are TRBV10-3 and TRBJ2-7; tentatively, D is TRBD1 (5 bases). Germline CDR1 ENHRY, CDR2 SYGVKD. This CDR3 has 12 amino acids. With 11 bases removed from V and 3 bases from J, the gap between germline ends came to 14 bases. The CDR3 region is CAARTYSYEQYF. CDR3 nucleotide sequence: TGTGCCGCCCGGACATACAGCTACGAGCAGTACTTC.